The 18 T cell receptor beta chains below were found in one sample sequenced in a study of blood T cell repertoires in COVID-19. Sequenced by immunoSEQ multiplex PCR; TCRdb stores in-frame clones only, minus some. Of about 350,000 clones in the sample, more than 75% were seen once. Sequencing was carried out using PBMCs or T cells enriched from blood (not recorded which). The receptors shown here come from a woman aged 30 to 39 who had recovered from COVID-19.

Only one count was recorded for this clone. The chain couples TRBV15 to TRBJ1-5; 7 bases map to TRBD1. V lost 1 base and J lost 2; bases outside the gene matches: 8. There are 17 residues in the CDR3. Germline CDR1 LNHNV, CDR2 YYDKDF (reference sequence). CDR3 sequence: CATSRGNRGLGNQPQHF. In DNA form, the CDR3 reads TGTGCCACCAGCAGAGGAAACAGGGGTTTGGGCAATCAGCCCCAGCATTTT.

This chain uses TRBV2 with TRBJ1-4, with a weak D call TRBD1 (5 bases). CDR3 length equals 13 residues. V shed 8 bases and J shed 7 bases, with 14 bases lying between them. In germline, CDR1 is SNHLY, CDR2 FYNNEI. CDR3 residues: CASYRTPSEKLFF. CDR3 nucleotide sequence: TGTGCCAGCTACAGGACCCCGAGTGAAAAACTGTTTTTT.

J is TRBJ1-2 and V is TRBV28, with D possibly matching TRBD1 (6 bases). The CDR3 totals 12 residues. Trimming took off 4 bases at V and 5 bases at J, with 8 bases between the two ends. Germline V gene sequence: CDR1 MDHEN, CDR2 SYDVKM. The CDR3 region has the DNA TGTGCCAGCAGTTCTACAGGGTATGGCTACACCTTC. Protein: CASSSTGYGYTF.

This sequence joins TRBV10-2 and TRBJ1-1; weak D call: TRBD1 (5 bases). Germline lookup yields CDR1 WSHSY and CDR2 SAAADI. The CDR3 length is 14 residues. Trimming removed 7 bases at V and 0 bases at J, with 12 bases between. The CDR3 sequence: CASTIDSLNTEAFF. CDR3 nucleotides: TGCGCCAGCACTATCGACAGCCTGAACACTGAAGCTTTCTTT.

The chain recombines TRBV12-3 or TRBV12-4 with TRBJ1-6, with D tentatively TRBD1 (6 bases). The V end was cut by 5 bases, the J end by 8 bases, with 10 bases between. This CDR3 has 13 amino acids. This CDR3 reads CASSPGQHSPLHF. The CDR3, as DNA: TGTGCCAGCAGTCCGGGACAACATTCACCCCTCCACTTT.

The chain is built from TRBV11-2 and TRBJ1-1; unclear D gene. The germline gives CDR1 SGHAT, CDR2 FQNNGV. Deletions cut 9 bases from V and 5 bases from J, with 19 bases between. The CDR3 is 14 amino acids. The CDR3 loop reads CASLLSGRRTEAFF. Here the CDR3 DNA reads TGTGCCAGTCTCCTGTCAGGCAGGCGAACTGAAGCTTTCTTT.

The chain combines TRBV19 with TRBJ1-2; 7 positions match TRBD1. CDR3 size: 15 residues. Germline V gene data show CDR1 as LNHDA and CDR2 as SQIVND (reference sequence). Trimming at V came to 7 bases and at J to 1 base, leaving 9 bases not matched to a gene. CDR3 DNA: TGTGCCAGTACCAAGGCAGGGGGACTTAACTATGGCTACACCTTC. It encodes CASTKAGGLNYGYTF.

The chain combines TRBV30 with TRBJ1-6; maybe TRBD1 (6 bases). This CDR3 has 13 residues. V lost 4 bases and J lost 7, with 11 bases in between. From germline, CDR1 is GTSNPN and CDR2 SVGIG (reference sequence). The CDR3 here is CAWTGTSNSPLHF. CDR3 coding DNA: TGTGCCTGGACGGGGACAAGCAATTCACCCCTCCACTTT.

The rearrangement joins TRBV3-1 (or the pseudogene TRBV3-2) to TRBJ2-5, with 9 bases lining up with TRBD2. V was clipped by 3 bases and J by 5 bases; unmatched bases: 13. The CDR3 is 17 residues long. Per germline, CDR1 LGHDT and CDR2 YNNKEL (reference sequence). This chain's CDR3 is CASSHNLAGGLGETQYF. As DNA, the CDR3 is TGTGCCAGCAGCCACAACCTGGCGGGGGGGTTAGGGGAGACCCAGTACTTC.

V gene TRBV5-1 combines with J gene TRBJ2-1; 8 positions match TRBD2. CDR3 size: 16 residues. CDR1 and CDR2 from the germline V gene are SGHRS and YFSETQ. V gave up 4 bases and J gave up 1 base; unmatched junction bases: 7. CDR3 DNA: TGCGCCAGCAGCGACCCAAGCGGGGGATCCTACAATGAGCAGTTCTTC. The encoded protein is CASSDPSGGSYNEQFF.

The chain links TRBV7-2 to TRBJ2-1, with 7 bases that match TRBD2. Germline V gene data show CDR1 as SGHTA and CDR2 as FQGNSA. The CDR3 is made up of 14 amino acids. V lost 5 bases to trimming and J lost 10 bases; unmatched junction nucleotides: 11. The CDR3 reads CASSPAGLALEQFF. The CDR3 DNA sequence: TGTGCCAGCAGCCCAGCGGGGCTAGCTTTAGAGCAGTTCTTC.

The V and J genes are TRBV6-1 and TRBJ2-7; TRBD1 agrees at 8 bases. The CDR3 is made up of 16 amino acids. V lost 2 bases, J lost 3 bases, and 9 bases stayed unmatched. Germline lookup yields CDR1 MNHNS and CDR2 SASEGT. The CDR3 DNA follows: TGTGCCAGCAGTGAACGGGGACAGGAACGGCTCTACGAGCAGTACTTC. Translation: CASSERGQERLYEQYF.

The V call is TRBV7-2, the J call TRBJ2-2, with D possibly TRBD1 on 5 matching bases. The germline V gene has CDR1 SGHTA and CDR2 FQGNSA. V was cut by 0 bases and J by 1 base, with 9 bases left in between. The CDR3 spans 16 residues. This CDR3 reads CASSLARQRNTGELFF. CDR3 sequence (DNA): TGTGCCAGCAGCTTAGCGAGACAGAGGAACACCGGGGAGCTGTTTTTT.

This clone was observed a handful of times. The chain combines TRBV7-8 with TRBJ2-1, with a possible D match to TRBD1 (6 bases). Per the germline V gene, CDR1 is SGHVS and CDR2 is FQNEAQ. The CDR3 is 17 amino acids. V lost 1 base and J lost 5, with 18 bases in between. The DNA of the CDR3 is TGTGCCAGCAGCTTAGGACGAACAGGGTATGGAGACAATGAGCAGTTCTTC. It encodes CASSLGRTGYGDNEQFF.

V is TRBV20-1 and J is TRBJ1-2; D ambiguous. This CDR3 contains 11 residues. The germline gives CDR1 DFQATT, CDR2 SNEGSKA (reference sequence). The CDR3 DNA reads TGCAGAGCTTGCGGGCCCCCTGGCTACACCTTC. Translated: CRACGPPGYTF.

The V gene is TRBV3-1 (or the pseudogene TRBV3-2), the J gene TRBJ2-3, with TRBD2 matching 8 bases. The CDR3 covers 15 residues. The V gene end was trimmed by 5 bases and the J gene end by 3 bases; junction bases not matched to a gene: 7. Germline V gives CDR1 LGHDT, CDR2 YNNKEL (reference sequence). CDR3: CASSSGIAGTDTQYF. The CDR3 DNA follows: TGTGCCAGCAGCTCCGGGATAGCGGGGACAGATACGCAGTATTTT.

This clone was picked up a small number of times. The chain has TRBV6-5 and TRBJ1-1; TRBD1 matches 7 bases. The germline gives CDR1 MNHEY, CDR2 SVGAGI. The CDR3 length is 14 residues. Unmatched junction bases numbered 5, after V lost 5 bases and J lost 2 bases. The DNA of the CDR3 is TGTGCCAGCAGTAAGGGGGCCCTCAACACTGAAGCTTTCTTT. Its translation is CASSKGALNTEAFF.

This chain joins TRBV19 and TRBJ1-5; D perhaps matches TRBD1 (5 bases). The germline CDR1 and CDR2 sequences are LNHDA and SQIVND (reference sequence). The ends were cut back, 2 bases at V and 7 bases at J, with 12 bases in the middle. The CDR3 is made up of 14 amino acids. CDR3 residues: CASSIRQGGQPQHF. The CDR3 DNA reads TGTGCCAGTAGTATAAGGCAGGGTGGACAGCCCCAGCATTTT.